Each of the 24 T cell receptor beta chains below was sequenced from the same sample in a study of blood T cell repertoires in COVID-19. The table came from immunoSEQ multiplex PCR; TCRdb's copy has only in-frame clones and leaves some out. Of around 100,000 clones in the sample, roughly nine tenths are singletons; the top ten hold about 2.2%. Sequencing was performed on peripheral blood. All receptors come from a man aged 50 or older with active COVID-19.

The gene calls are TRBV6-1 and TRBJ2-2; possibly TRBD2 for D (5 bases). The CDR3 is made up of 15 amino acids. CDR1 and CDR2 from the germline V gene are MNHNS and SASEGT. V was pared by 0 bases and J by 7 bases, with 12 bases between. CDR3 amino acids: CASSEAEVVGGELFF. The CDR3 nucleotides are TGTGCCAGCAGTGAAGCGGAGGTGGTTGGCGGGGAGCTGTTTTTT.

The chain is built from TRBV18 and TRBJ2-2; TRBD1 matches 7 bases. Losses at the gene ends were 4 bases for V and 0 bases for J; bases not matched to a gene: 5. The CDR3 length is 16 residues. Germline assignment: CDR1 KGHSH and CDR2 LQKENI. This CDR3 reads CASSRGQPANTGELFF. CDR3 DNA: TGTGCCAGCTCACGGGGACAGCCGGCGAACACCGGGGAGCTGTTTTTT. The full variable domain, its missing parts supplied by reference TRBV18 and TRBJ2-2, is NAGVMQNPRHLVRRRGQEARLRCSPMKGHSHVYWYRQLPEEGLKFMVYLQKENIIDESGMPKERFSAEFPKEGPSILRIQQVVRGDSAAYFCASSRGQPANTGELFFGEGSRLTVL.

This chain joins TRBV6-6 and TRBJ2-7, with D possibly TRBD1 on 5 matching bases. Germline V gene data show CDR1 as MNHNY and CDR2 as SVGAGI (reference sequence). This CDR3 spans 12 amino acids. V lost 6 bases and J lost 5, with 11 bases in between. CDR3 in DNA: TGTGCCAGCAGCCCGACAGTCCACGAGCAGTACTTC. Amino acids: CASSPTVHEQYF.

V is TRBV2 and J is TRBJ1-4; D gene unclear. The CDR3 is 17 residues long. CDR1 is SNHLY and CDR2 is FYNNEI in the germline V gene. Trimming removed 0 bases at V and 4 bases at J, with 15 bases between. The CDR3 sequence is CASSEARANSLNEKLFF. DNA of the CDR3: TGTGCCAGCAGTGAAGCGCGCGCGAACAGCCTTAATGAAAAACTGTTTTTT.

The chain has TRBV7-3 and TRBJ2-1, with no clear D. V lost 5 bases to trimming and J lost 6 bases, with 11 bases between them. The CDR3 sequence is 13 residues long. CDR1 and CDR2 (germline): SGHTA, FQGTGA. The CDR3 protein is CASSPRGSNEQFF. For the CDR3, the DNA is TGTGCCAGCAGCCCAAGAGGCTCCAATGAGCAGTTCTTC.

The chain employs TRBV14 and TRBJ2-7; 8 bases are a match to TRBD2. V trimming: 1 base; J trimming: 4 bases; junction bases outside the gene matches: 6. Germline loops: CDR1 SGHDN, CDR2 FVKESK. CDR3 size: 15 residues. The CDR3 loop is CASSQVSSGGYEQYF. In DNA form, the CDR3 reads TGTGCCAGCAGCCAAGTTTCCAGCGGGGGTTACGAGCAGTACTTC.

J is TRBJ1-1 and V is TRBV13; 8 bases are shared with TRBD1. Germline V gene data show CDR1 as PRHDT and CDR2 as FYEKMQ (reference sequence). With 1 base clipped from V and 11 bases from J, the junction kept 21 bases outside the gene matches. This CDR3 has 18 residues. CDR3 region: CASSLDPGPGTGALRAFF. The CDR3 bases are TGTGCCAGCAGCTTAGATCCGGGGCCCGGGACAGGAGCCCTAAGGGCTTTCTTT.

The V and J genes are TRBV19 and TRBJ2-7; 7 nucleotides agree with TRBD1. V was pared by 8 bases and J by 2 bases, with 12 bases of the junction left unmatched. The germline gives CDR1 LNHDA, CDR2 SQIVND (reference sequence). The CDR3 contains 15 residues. CDR3 in amino acids: CASGGVGTATYEQYF. The DNA of the CDR3 is TGTGCCAGTGGGGGAGTCGGGACAGCCACCTACGAGCAGTACTTC. Full variable domain (missing parts from reference TRBV19 and TRBJ2-7): DGGITQSPKYLFRKEGQNVTLSCEQNLNHDAMYWYRQDPGQGLRLIYYSQIVNDFQKGDIAEGYSVSREKKESFPLTVTSAQKNPTAFYLCASGGVGTATYEQYFGPGTRLTVT.

The chain employs TRBV2 and TRBJ2-7, with D maybe TRBD1 (6 bases). This CDR3 is 12 amino acids long. Germline CDR1 reads SNHLY; CDR2 reads FYNNEI. Trimming stripped 7 bases from V and 4 bases from J, with 11 bases between. The CDR3 DNA follows: TGTGCCAGCACCGAAGGGGGTTACGAGCAGTACTTC. Amino acid sequence: CASTEGGYEQYF.

The gene calls are TRBV11-2 and TRBJ2-3, with 8 bases that match TRBD2. The CDR3 is made up of 16 amino acids. Per the germline V gene, CDR1 is SGHAT and CDR2 is FQNNGV. The V segment lost 4 bases and the J segment 6 bases; nucleotides outside the gene matches: 12. CDR3 sequence: CASSSSGGTPVDTQYF. In DNA form, the CDR3 reads TGTGCCAGCAGCTCTTCGGGGGGGACCCCTGTCGATACGCAGTATTTT.

The rearrangement uses TRBV11-3 and TRBJ2-1; 7 bases agree with TRBD2. The CDR3 extends over 13 amino acids. Germline CDR1 SGHNT, CDR2 YENEEA. The ends lost 6 bases at V and 3 bases at J; junction bases unmatched: 2. The CDR3 DNA sequence: TGTGCCAGCAGTACGGGGGGCTACAATGAGCAGTTCTTC. This codes for CASSTGGYNEQFF.

The chain links TRBV9 to TRBJ1-2; TRBD1 agrees at 10 bases. The CDR3 totals 18 residues. J lost 0 bases, V lost 4 bases, and 12 bases had no gene match. Germline V gene sequence: CDR1 SGDLS, CDR2 YYNGEE. In DNA, the CDR3 is TGTGCCAGCAGCTCAGGACAGGGGGTTCCGTTAGCTAACTATGGCTACACCTTC. Translation gives CASSSGQGVPLANYGYTF.

V is TRBV7-9 and J is TRBJ2-7, with D tentatively TRBD2 (7 bases). The CDR3 length is 15 residues. The V gene lost 5 bases and the J gene lost 3 bases, with 17 bases spanning the gap. Germline-derived CDR1 and CDR2 are SEHNR and FQNEAQ (reference sequence). CDR3 bases: TGTGCCAGCAGCAGAGAGGGGGGGAGAGGCTACGAGCAGTACGTC. Encoded protein: CASSREGGRGYEQYV.

The rearrangement links TRBV4-1 to TRBJ1-3; the D gene is possibly TRBD1 (6 bases). V lost 0 bases and J 6 bases, leaving 15 bases between the germline ends. The CDR3 covers 16 residues. The germline gives CDR1 MGHRA, CDR2 YSYEKL. The CDR3 DNA reads TGCGCCAGCAGCCAAGAAGGAACAGGGACGACAAACACCATATATTTT. As protein: CASSQEGTGTTNTIYF.

The CDR3 DNA follows: TGTGCCAGCAGCCACGGGACTAGCGGGAGGGGAGAGACCCAGTACTTC. It yields the protein CASSHGTSGRGETQYF. The chain employs TRBV3-1 (or the pseudogene TRBV3-2) and TRBJ2-5; 16 bases are shared with TRBD2. Germline CDR1 is LGHDT and CDR2 is YNNKEL (reference sequence). Trimming took 3 bases from V and 4 from J; bases not matched to a gene: 2. The CDR3 loop spans 16 amino acids.

The chain employs TRBV19 and TRBJ2-4; possibly TRBD2 for D (6 bases). The CDR3 runs 15 residues. Germline values: CDR1 LNHDA, CDR2 SQIVND (reference sequence). Trimming removed 5 bases at V and 2 bases at J, with 13 bases between. Here the CDR3 reads CASSWAGGPKNIQYF. The CDR3 nucleotides read TGTGCCAGTAGTTGGGCAGGAGGGCCCAAAAACATTCAGTACTTC.

The chain has TRBV5-1 and TRBJ2-7; D perhaps matches TRBD2 (6 bases). The germline CDR1 and CDR2 sequences are SGHRS and YFSETQ. The CDR3 is 14 residues long. V was shortened by 4 bases and J by 2 bases, with 13 bases between the two germline ends. This CDR3 is CASSRGTATYEQYV. The CDR3 DNA reads TGCGCCAGCAGCCGGGGGACGGCTACCTACGAGCAGTACGTC.

This chain joins TRBV7-2 and TRBJ1-1; 10 bases agree with TRBD1. The CDR3 loop spans 15 amino acids. The V gene's germline CDR1 is SGHTA and CDR2 FQGNSA. V lost 4 bases to trimming and J lost 3 bases; unmatched junction nucleotides: 5. The CDR3 DNA sequence: TGTGCCAGCAGCTCCATGGACAGGGGGTACACTGAAGCTTTCTTT. Encoded protein: CASSSMDRGYTEAFF.

The V call is TRBV3-1 (or the pseudogene TRBV3-2), the J call TRBJ1-1; the D is unclear. V was clipped by 6 bases and J by 5 bases, with 10 bases between them. Germline CDR1 and CDR2: LGHDT and YNNKEL (reference sequence). The CDR3 covers 12 residues. This CDR3 is CASSDAGTEAFF. CDR3 sequence (DNA): TGTGCCAGCAGTGACGCCGGGACTGAAGCTTTCTTT.

This rearrangement joins TRBV5-4 to TRBJ2-2; tentatively, D is TRBD2 (5 bases). The CDR3 is 13 residues long. Per germline, CDR1 SGHNT and CDR2 YYREEE (reference sequence). Trimming took off 1 base at V and 7 bases at J, with 8 bases between the two ends. CDR3 sequence reads: CASSLPGVGELFF. In DNA, the CDR3 is TGTGCCAGCAGCTTGCCCGGGGTCGGGGAGCTGTTTTTT.

The rearrangement joins TRBV14 to TRBJ1-1; 8 nucleotides agree with TRBD1. Per the germline V gene, CDR1 is SGHDN and CDR2 is FVKESK. The trim removed 9 bases at V and 2 bases at J, leaving 8 bases unmatched. The CDR3 runs 14 residues. The chain's CDR3 is CASQRTGTNTEAFF. Here the CDR3 DNA reads TGTGCCAGTCAGAGGACAGGGACAAACACTGAAGCTTTCTTT. The full variable domain, in which reference TRBV14 and TRBJ1-1 provide the parts outside the CDR3, is EAGVTQFPSHSVIEKGQTVTLRCDPISGHDNLYWYRRVMGKEIKFLLHFVKESKQDESGMPNNRFLAERTGGTYSTLKVQPAELEDSGVYFCASQRTGTNTEAFFGQGTRLTVV.

The CDR3 bases are TGTGCCAGCAGCCAGACCGGGACTAGCGGGTACAATGAGCAGTTCTTC. It specifies CASSQTGTSGYNEQFF. This chain uses TRBV13 with TRBJ2-1; 12 nucleotides agree with TRBD2. CDR1 PRHDT and CDR2 FYEKMQ come from the germline V gene (reference sequence). Trimming took 5 bases from V and 4 from J; bases not matched to a gene: 6. The CDR3 contains 16 residues.

This clone was detected once. V gene TRBV6-6 combines with J gene TRBJ1-1, with 8 bases fitting TRBD1. The trim removed 0 bases at V and 5 bases at J, leaving 5 bases unmatched. This CDR3 has 15 residues. The V gene's germline CDR1 is MNHNY and CDR2 SVGAGI (reference sequence). CDR3 nucleotides: TGTGCCAGCAGTTACTCGGCAGGGGGCCAAACTGAAGCTTTCTTT. It translates to CASSYSAGGQTEAFF.

The chain uses TRBV5-5 and TRBJ1-3, with 9 nucleotides matching TRBD1. The CDR3 spans 16 residues. V lost 4 bases, J lost 7 bases, and 12 bases stayed unmatched. Germline V lookup: CDR1 SGHKS, CDR2 YYEKEE (reference sequence). The CDR3 loop reads CASSPLAVGQGNTIYF. The CDR3 DNA reads as TGTGCCAGCAGCCCGCTGGCAGTAGGACAGGGGAACACCATATATTTT.